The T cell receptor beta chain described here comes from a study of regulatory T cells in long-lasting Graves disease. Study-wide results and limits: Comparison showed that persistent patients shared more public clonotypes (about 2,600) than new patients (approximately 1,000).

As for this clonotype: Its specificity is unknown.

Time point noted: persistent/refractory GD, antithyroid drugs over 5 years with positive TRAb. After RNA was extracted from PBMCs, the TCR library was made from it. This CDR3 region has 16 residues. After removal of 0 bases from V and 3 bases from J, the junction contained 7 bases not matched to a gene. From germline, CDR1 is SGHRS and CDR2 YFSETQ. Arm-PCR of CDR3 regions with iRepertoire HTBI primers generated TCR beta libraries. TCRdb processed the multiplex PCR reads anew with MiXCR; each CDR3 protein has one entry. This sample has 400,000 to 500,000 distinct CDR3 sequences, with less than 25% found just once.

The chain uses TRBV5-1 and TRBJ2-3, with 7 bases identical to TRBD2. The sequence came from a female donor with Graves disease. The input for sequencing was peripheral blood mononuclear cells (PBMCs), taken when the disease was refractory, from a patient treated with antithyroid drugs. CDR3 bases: TGCGCCAGCAGCTTGGCCGGGACGGGGGGTACAGATACGCAGTATTTT. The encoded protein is CASSLAGTGGTDTQYF.